The sequence of this T cell receptor beta chain was determined in a study of cytomegalovirus exposure and HLA in healthy donors. Study-level results: A prior analysis recorded that most TCR beta V segments were productive about 87% or about 30% of the time. Upon later analysis, HLA-associated TCR beta chains proved more clonally expanded than other, equally common chains.

The PCR had 60 Vbeta and 13 Jbeta primers. Clones were sequenced by immunoSEQ multiplex PCR, and TCRdb holds only the in-frame ones, with some missing. The sample totals about 70,000 clones. With regard to this clone: The antigen remains unidentified.

The sequenced material came from PBMCs. The receptor comes from a woman between 25 and 40 years old in good health and CMV-seronegative.

This chain's CDR3 is CSVGTSGYEQYF. The CDR3 DNA reads TGCAGCGTTGGGACTAGCGGCTACGAGCAGTACTTC. J is TRBJ2-7 and V is TRBV29-1, with 10 bases matching TRBD2. Losses at the gene ends were 4 bases for V and 3 bases for J; bases not matched to a gene: 0. CDR1 is SQVTM, CDR2 ANQGSEA, per germline. There are 12 residues in the CDR3.